The 10 T cell receptor beta chains presented below share a single source sample, sequenced in a study of Graves' ophthalmopathy and Graves' hyperthyroidism. The authors amplified TCR beta CDR3 regions, and they did so from RNA transcripts for repertoire sequencing. The authors performed first-round RT-PCR with HTBI primers and then a second-round multiplex PCR. One entry per CDR3 protein results from TCRdb running MiXCR on the multiplex PCR reads. Seen here are around 1,000,000 distinct CDR3 sequences, about 38% observed once, and the top ten hold over 8.5%. What was sequenced was peripheral blood or thyroid tissue (not recorded which). Receptors originate from an adult man with Graves' hyperthyroidism.

The V gene is TRBV7-3, the J gene TRBJ2-5; tentative D call: TRBD1 (5 bases). The CDR3 extends over 14 amino acids. From germline, CDR1 is SGHTA and CDR2 FQGTGA. Trimming shortened V by 5 bases and J by 3 bases, and 13 bases separated the two germline ends. This chain's CDR3 is CASSQGATEETQYF. The CDR3 DNA follows: TGTGCCAGCAGCCAAGGCGCGACAGAAGAGACCCAGTACTTC.

The chain couples TRBV24-1 to TRBJ2-2; 9 bases fit TRBD1. Unmatched junction bases numbered 5, after V lost 5 bases and J lost 2 bases. The CDR3 is 16 residues long. Germline CDR1 KGHDR, CDR2 SFDVKD. This CDR3 is CATSGTDRGNTGELFF. As DNA, the CDR3 is TGTGCCACCAGTGGCACGGACAGGGGCAACACCGGGGAGCTGTTTTTT.

The CDR3 loop is CASSPISGRFYEQYF. CDR3 nucleotides: TGTGCCAGCAGCCCAATTAGCGGTCGATTCTACGAGCAGTACTTC. The chain is built from TRBV6-5 and TRBJ2-7; tentatively, D is TRBD2 (6 bases). Germline assignment: CDR1 MNHEY and CDR2 SVGAGI. V lost 6 bases and J lost 3, with 18 bases in between. The CDR3 is 15 amino acids.

This chain connects TRBV19 to TRBJ2-2; D not certain. The CDR3 spans 11 residues. V shed 3 bases and J shed 9 bases, with 5 bases lying between them. Germline CDR1 LNHDA, CDR2 SQIVND (reference sequence). CDR3: CASSIDRELFF. The CDR3 nucleotides are TGTGCCAGTAGTATCGACAGGGAGCTGTTTTTT.

This clonotype was recorded at least ten times. The gene calls are TRBV2 and TRBJ1-2; 7 bases match TRBD1. CDR1 and CDR2 from the germline V gene are SNHLY and FYNNEI. Trimming at V came to 5 bases and at J to 6 bases, leaving 6 bases not matched to a gene. The CDR3 is made up of 13 amino acids. In DNA, the CDR3 is TGTGCCAGCAGTCGGGACAGCTGGGATGGCTACACCTTC. Its translation: CASSRDSWDGYTF.

This clonotype was observed many times. The chain combines TRBV20-1 with TRBJ2-7; 10 bases are shared with TRBD2. Per germline, CDR1 DFQATT and CDR2 SNEGSKA (reference sequence). The CDR3 covers 15 residues. Trimming took 0 bases from V and 3 from J; bases not matched to a gene: 5. The CDR3 sequence: CSARDRTSGYYEQYF. CDR3 sequence (DNA): TGCAGTGCTAGAGACCGGACTAGCGGCTACTACGAGCAGTACTTC.

Turning to this clonotype: This clone may be a read error of a much larger clone one base away. The rearrangement joins TRBV4-2 to TRBJ1-6; the D gene is possibly TRBD1 (6 bases). Looked up from germline, CDR1 is LGHNA and CDR2 is YNFKEQ. CDR3 size: 15 residues. The V gene lost 5 bases and the J gene lost 3 bases, with 11 bases spanning the gap. DNA of the CDR3: TGTGCCAGCAGCAACACAGGGATCTATAATTCACCCCTCCACTTT. Translation: CASSNTGIYNSPLHF.

This clonotype was seen ten or more times. V is TRBV24-1 and J is TRBJ1-2, with D unclear. Germline V CDR1 and CDR2: KGHDR, SFDVKD. V was pared by 1 base and J by 7 bases, with 12 bases between. The CDR3 contains 14 residues. The CDR3 is CATSDFSQSTGYTF. CDR3 sequence (DNA): TGTGCCACCAGTGATTTTAGCCAGTCAACTGGCTACACCTTC.

The chain combines TRBV7-9 with TRBJ1-5; TRBD1 matches at 8 bases. The germline CDR1 and CDR2 sequences are SEHNR and FQNEAQ (reference sequence). V shed 4 bases, J shed 2 bases, and the junction held 7 bases outside the gene matches. The CDR3 extends over 16 amino acids. The CDR3 loop is CASSSGPGQGNQPQHF. The CDR3 DNA reads TGTGCCAGCAGCTCTGGCCCGGGACAGGGCAATCAGCCCCAGCATTTT.

This clonotype has a handful of counts. The chain uses TRBV4-3 and TRBJ1-4, with D unresolved. CDR1 and CDR2 from the germline V gene are LGHNA and YSLEER. The CDR3 covers 15 residues. The V and J ends lost 1 base and 0 bases respectively, with 6 bases between them. The CDR3 nucleotides read TGCGCCAGCAGCCAAGGTTCAGCAACTAATGAAAAACTGTTTTTT. This translates into CASSQGSATNEKLFF.